This TCR beta chain was obtained from a study of metastatic and nonmetastatic thyroid tumors. Study details: Malignant and benign thyroid patients had repertoires compared in peripheral blood and tumor or nodule tissue. Broader study findings: Versus benign nodules, malignant thyroid tumors reportedly had significantly higher TCR beta diversity, in blood and tumor.

This clone was found many times. Its cognate antigen is unknown. Trimming removed 3 bases from V and 4 bases from J, with 13 bases in between. Germline loops: CDR1 KGHSH, CDR2 LQKENI. The CDR3 totals 15 residues. Among the patients, none had received any treatment before thyroid surgery. As originally analysed: The authors used CDR3 differences across clinicopathological groups to build a distant-metastasis classifier for papillary thyroid cancer. Through MiXCR, TCRdb re-clonotyped the PCR reads. The V and J calls come from TCRdb's annotation, not from the publication. The table lists fewer than 45,000 clones, approximately 12% of them singletons, with 9.5% in the top ten.

The source is a female donor with papillary thyroid cancer or a benign thyroid nodule (not recorded which). Some clones in this sample may be carry-over from other donors' samples. What was sequenced was blood. The chain couples TRBV18 to TRBJ1-5; D possibly corresponds to TRBD1 (5 bases). CDR3 coding DNA: TGTGCCAGCTCACCTACTACGACAGCGAATCAGCCCCAGCATTTT. Amino acid sequence: CASSPTTTANQPQHF. The full variable domain, with the rest looked up from reference TRBV18 and TRBJ1-5, is NAGVMQNPRHLVRRRGQEARLRCSPMKGHSHVYWYRQLPEEGLKFMVYLQKENIIDESGMPKERFSAEFPKEGPSILRIQQVVRGDSAAYFCASSPTTTANQPQHFGDGTRLSIL.